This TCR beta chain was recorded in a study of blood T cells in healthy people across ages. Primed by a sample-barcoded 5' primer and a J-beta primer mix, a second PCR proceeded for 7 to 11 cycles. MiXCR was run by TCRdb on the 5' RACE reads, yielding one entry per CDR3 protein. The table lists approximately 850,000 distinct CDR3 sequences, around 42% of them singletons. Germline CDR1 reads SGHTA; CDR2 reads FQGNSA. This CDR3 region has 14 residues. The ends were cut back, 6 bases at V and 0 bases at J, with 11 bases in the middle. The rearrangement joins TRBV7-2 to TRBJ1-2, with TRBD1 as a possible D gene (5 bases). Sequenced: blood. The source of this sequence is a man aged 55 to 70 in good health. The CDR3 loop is CASSLDIANYGYTF. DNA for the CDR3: TGTGCCAGCAGTTTGGACATAGCTAACTATGGCTACACCTTC.